This TCR beta chain was recorded in a study of T-cell memory formation after mild COVID-19. The study's findings and limits: Memory cells collected pre-infection included some clones that later responded, suggesting cross-reactive memory joined. Whereas later expanders leaned CD4+, clones contracting day 15 to 85 showed a balanced CD4/CD8 makeup. Second-wave clones with a day 37 peak had unconfirmed SARS-CoV-2 specificity.

In the case of this clonotype: Its antigen remains unknown. The junction shows a germline mismatch at one end, possibly a read error.

Constant-segment primers served in 5'RACE that generated TCR alpha and TCR beta cDNA libraries bearing sample barcodes and UMIs. In TCRdb, the 5' RACE reads were re-called with MiXCR into one record per CDR3 protein. This table has roughly 250,000 distinct CDR3 sequences, 16% appearing once. Germline values: CDR1 SSHAT, CDR2 FNYEAQ (reference sequence). The CDR3 runs 14 residues. The specimen sequenced was PBMCs or a T cell subset sorted from them (not recorded which). The V and J genes are TRBV7-7 and TRBJ2-5; 7 bases line up with TRBD1. This clonotype was sampled from a man between 18 and 35 years old who had mild COVID-19 (a few samples of this study predate the infection). Cell type and time point are not known. The chain's CDR3 is CASSQTGDGKTQYF. In DNA, the CDR3 is TGTGCTAGCAGCCAAACAGGGGATGGGAAGACCCAGTACTTC.